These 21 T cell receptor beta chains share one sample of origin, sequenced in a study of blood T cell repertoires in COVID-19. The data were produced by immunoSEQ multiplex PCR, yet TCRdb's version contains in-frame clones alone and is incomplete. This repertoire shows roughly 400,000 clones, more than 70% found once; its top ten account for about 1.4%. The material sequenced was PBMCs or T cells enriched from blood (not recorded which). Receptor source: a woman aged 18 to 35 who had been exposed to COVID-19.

The CDR3 reads CASSPGLATDTQYF. The DNA of the CDR3 is TGTGCCAGCAGCCCTGGACTAGCGACAGATACGCAGTATTTT. The rearrangement joins TRBV5-6 to TRBJ2-3; 9 nucleotides align to TRBD2. This CDR3 has 14 residues. V gave up 4 bases and J gave up 3 bases; unmatched junction bases: 3. Germline V gene sequence: CDR1 SGHDT, CDR2 YYEEEE. Drawing the rest from reference TRBV5-6 and TRBJ2-3, the complete variable domain is DAGVTQSPTHLIKTRGQQVTLRCSPKSGHDTVSWYQQALGQGPQFIFQYYEEEERQRGNFPDRFSGHQFPNYSSELNVNALLLGDSALYLCASSPGLATDTQYFGPGTRLTVL.

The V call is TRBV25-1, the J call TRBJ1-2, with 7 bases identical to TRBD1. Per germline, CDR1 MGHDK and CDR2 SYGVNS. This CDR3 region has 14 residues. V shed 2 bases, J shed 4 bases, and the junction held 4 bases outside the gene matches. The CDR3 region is CASSETDRVYGYTF. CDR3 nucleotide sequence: TGTGCCAGCAGTGAAACAGACAGGGTCTATGGCTACACCTTC.

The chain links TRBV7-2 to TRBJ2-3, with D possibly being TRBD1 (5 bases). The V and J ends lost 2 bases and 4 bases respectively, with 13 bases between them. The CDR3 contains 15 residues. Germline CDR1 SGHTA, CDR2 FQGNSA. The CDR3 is CASSLQGKGSDTQYF. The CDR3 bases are TGTGCCAGCAGCTTACAGGGTAAAGGTTCAGATACGCAGTATTTT.

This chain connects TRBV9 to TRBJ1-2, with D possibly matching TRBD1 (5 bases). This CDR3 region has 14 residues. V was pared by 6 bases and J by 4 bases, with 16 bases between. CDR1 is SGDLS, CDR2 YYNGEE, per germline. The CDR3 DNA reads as TGTGCCAGCACCGCAGGGTCTCCTCTCTATGGCTACACCTTC. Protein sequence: CASTAGSPLYGYTF.

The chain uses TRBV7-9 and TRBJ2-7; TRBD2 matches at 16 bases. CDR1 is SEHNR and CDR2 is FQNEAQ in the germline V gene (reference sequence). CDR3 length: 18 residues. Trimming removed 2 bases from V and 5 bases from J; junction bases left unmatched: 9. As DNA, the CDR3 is TGTGCCAGCAGCTTACTTTCTGGGACTAGCGGGGGGGACAACGAGCAGTACTTC. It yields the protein CASSLLSGTSGGDNEQYF.

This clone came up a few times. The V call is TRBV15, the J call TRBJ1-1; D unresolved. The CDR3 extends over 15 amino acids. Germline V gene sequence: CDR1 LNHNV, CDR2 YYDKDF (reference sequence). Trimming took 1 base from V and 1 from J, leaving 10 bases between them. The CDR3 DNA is TGTGCCACCAGCAGAGGAGGCAGCGGGAACACTGAAGCTTTCTTT. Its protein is CATSRGGSGNTEAFF.

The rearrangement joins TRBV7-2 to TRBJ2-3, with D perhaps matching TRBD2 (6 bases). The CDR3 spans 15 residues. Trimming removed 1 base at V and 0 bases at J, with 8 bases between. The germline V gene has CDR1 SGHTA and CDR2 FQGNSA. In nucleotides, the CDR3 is TGTGCCAGCAGCTTAGGGGGACTCAGCACAGATACGCAGTATTTT. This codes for CASSLGGLSTDTQYF.

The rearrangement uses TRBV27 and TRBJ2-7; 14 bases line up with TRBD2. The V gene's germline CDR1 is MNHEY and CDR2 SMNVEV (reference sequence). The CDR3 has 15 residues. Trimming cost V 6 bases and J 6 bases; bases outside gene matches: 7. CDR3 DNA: TGTGCCAGCAGGTCCGGGACTAGCGGGAGTGGCGAGCAGTACTTC. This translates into CASRSGTSGSGEQYF.

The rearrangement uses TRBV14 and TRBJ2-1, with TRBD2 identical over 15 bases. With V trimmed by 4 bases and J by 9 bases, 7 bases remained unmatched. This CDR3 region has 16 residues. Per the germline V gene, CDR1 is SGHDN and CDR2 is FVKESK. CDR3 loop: CASSRFPGLAGGEQFF. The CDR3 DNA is TGTGCCAGCAGCCGGTTCCCGGGACTAGCGGGAGGTGAGCAGTTCTTC.

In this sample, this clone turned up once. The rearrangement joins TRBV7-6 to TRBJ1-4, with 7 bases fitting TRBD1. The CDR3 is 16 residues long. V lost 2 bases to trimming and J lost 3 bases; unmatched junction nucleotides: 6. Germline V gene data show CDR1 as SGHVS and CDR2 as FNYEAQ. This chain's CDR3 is CASSLTTGVANEKLFF. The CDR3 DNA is TGTGCCAGCAGCTTAACCACAGGGGTGGCTAATGAAAAACTGTTTTTT.

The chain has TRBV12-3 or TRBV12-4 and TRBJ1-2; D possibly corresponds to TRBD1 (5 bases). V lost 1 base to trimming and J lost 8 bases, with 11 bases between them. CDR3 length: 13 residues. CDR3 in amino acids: CASSLDGGKGYTF. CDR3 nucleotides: TGTGCCAGCAGTTTAGATGGGGGGAAGGGCTACACCTTC.

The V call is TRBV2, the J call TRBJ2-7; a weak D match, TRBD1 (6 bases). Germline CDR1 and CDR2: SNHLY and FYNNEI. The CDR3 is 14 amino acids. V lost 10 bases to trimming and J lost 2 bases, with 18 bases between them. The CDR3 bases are TGTGCCACCAGCCGCCAGACAGGCCCCTACGAGCAGTACTTC. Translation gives CATSRQTGPYEQYF.

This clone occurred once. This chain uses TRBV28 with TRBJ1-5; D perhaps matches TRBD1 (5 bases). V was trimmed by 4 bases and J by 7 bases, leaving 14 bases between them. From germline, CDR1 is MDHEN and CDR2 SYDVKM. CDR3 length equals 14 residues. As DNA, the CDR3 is TGTGCCAGCAGTTCTTCCCCGGGGGACCAGCCCCAGCATTTT. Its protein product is CASSSSPGDQPQHF.

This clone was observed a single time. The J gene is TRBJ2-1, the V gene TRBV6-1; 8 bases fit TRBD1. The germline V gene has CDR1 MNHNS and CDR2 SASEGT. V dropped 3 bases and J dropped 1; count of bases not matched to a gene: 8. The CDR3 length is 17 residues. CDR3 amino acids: CASSDGQGARSYNEQFF. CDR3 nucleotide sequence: TGTGCCAGCAGTGATGGGCAGGGGGCAAGATCCTACAATGAGCAGTTCTTC.

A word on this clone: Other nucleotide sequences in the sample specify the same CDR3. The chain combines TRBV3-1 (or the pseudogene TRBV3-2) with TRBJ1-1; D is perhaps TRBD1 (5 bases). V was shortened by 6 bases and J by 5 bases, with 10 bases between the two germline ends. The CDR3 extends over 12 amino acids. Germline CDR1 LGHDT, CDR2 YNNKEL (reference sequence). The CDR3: CASSPGGTEAFF. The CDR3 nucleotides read TGTGCCAGCAGTCCCGGGGGAACTGAAGCTTTCTTT.

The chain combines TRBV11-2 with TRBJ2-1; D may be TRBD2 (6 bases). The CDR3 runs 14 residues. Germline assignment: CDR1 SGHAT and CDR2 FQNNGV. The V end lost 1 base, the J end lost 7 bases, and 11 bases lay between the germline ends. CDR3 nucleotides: TGTGCCAGCAGCTTAGGGGGGGTCGGGAATGAGCAGTTCTTC. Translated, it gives CASSLGGVGNEQFF.

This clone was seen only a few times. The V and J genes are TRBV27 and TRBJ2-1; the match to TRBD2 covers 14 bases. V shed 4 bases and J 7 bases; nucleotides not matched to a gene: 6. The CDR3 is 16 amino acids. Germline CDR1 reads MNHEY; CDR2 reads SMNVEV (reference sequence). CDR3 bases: TGTGCCAGCAGTTCCCCGGGACTAGCGGGAGAGAATGAGCAGTTCTTC. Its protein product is CASSSPGLAGENEQFF.

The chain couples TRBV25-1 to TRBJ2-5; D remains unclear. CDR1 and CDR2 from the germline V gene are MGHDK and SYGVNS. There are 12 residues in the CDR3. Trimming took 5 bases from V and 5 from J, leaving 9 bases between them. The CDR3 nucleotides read TGTGCCAGCAGTCTTACGGAGGAGACCCAGTACTTC. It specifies CASSLTEETQYF.

The CDR3 sequence is CASSKNRAGGETQYF. The CDR3 DNA follows: TGTGCCAGCAGCAAAAACCGAGCGGGAGGAGAGACCCAGTACTTC. This chain connects TRBV14 to TRBJ2-5, with 9 nucleotides matching TRBD2. CDR3 length: 15 amino acids. CDR1 is SGHDN and CDR2 is FVKESK in the germline V gene. Trimming removed 5 bases from V and 4 bases from J; junction bases left unmatched: 8. The full variable domain, its missing parts supplied by reference TRBV14 and TRBJ2-5, is EAGVTQFPSHSVIEKGQTVTLRCDPISGHDNLYWYRRVMGKEIKFLLHFVKESKQDESGMPNNRFLAERTGGTYSTLKVQPAELEDSGVYFCASSKNRAGGETQYFGPGTRLLVL.

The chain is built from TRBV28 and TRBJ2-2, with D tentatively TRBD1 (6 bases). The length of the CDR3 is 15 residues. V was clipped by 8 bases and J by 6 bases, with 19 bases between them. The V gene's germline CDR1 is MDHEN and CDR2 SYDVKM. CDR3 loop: CASVGAFKGAGELFF. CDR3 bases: TGTGCCAGCGTTGGCGCCTTTAAGGGGGCCGGGGAGCTGTTTTTT.

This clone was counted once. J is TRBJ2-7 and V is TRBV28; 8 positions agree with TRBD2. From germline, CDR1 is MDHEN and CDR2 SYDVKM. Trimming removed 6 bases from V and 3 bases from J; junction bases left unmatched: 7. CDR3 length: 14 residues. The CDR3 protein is CASRQGLVGYEQYF. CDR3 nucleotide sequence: TGTGCCAGCAGGCAGGGACTAGTGGGCTACGAGCAGTACTTC. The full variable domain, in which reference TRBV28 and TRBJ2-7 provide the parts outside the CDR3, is DVKVTQSSRYLVKRTGEKVFLECVQDMDHENMFWYRQDPGLGLRLIYFSYDVKMKEKGDIPEGYSVSREKKERFSLILESASTNQTSMYLCASRQGLVGYEQYFGPGTRLTVT.